Presented here are 13 T cell receptor beta chains from one specimen sequenced in a study of T-cell memory formation after mild COVID-19. TCRdb ran MiXCR on the 5' RACE reads and lists one entry per CDR3 protein. The top ten hold around 9% of the sample, which has 400,000 to 500,000 distinct CDR3 sequences, more than 20% seen once. Sequencing was carried out using PBMCs or a T cell subset sorted from them (not recorded which). The receptors were gathered from an adult woman who had mild COVID-19 (a few samples of this study predate the infection). Cell type and time point are not known.

The chain employs TRBV5-5 and TRBJ2-7, with D perhaps matching TRBD1 (6 bases). The V end lost 3 bases, the J end lost 0 bases, and 16 bases lay between the germline ends. The CDR3 has 16 amino acids. The germline CDR1 and CDR2 sequences are SGHKS and YYEKEE (reference sequence). Here the CDR3 DNA reads TGTGCCAGCAGCTCCTCAGGGGAGCGGCTCTCCTACGAGCAGTACTTC. Residues: CASSSSGERLSYEQYF. The whole variable domain, filled in from reference TRBV5-5 and TRBJ2-7, reads DAGVTQSPTHLIKTRGQQVTLRCSPISGHKSVSWYQQVLGQGPQFIFQYYEKEERGRGNFPDRFSARQFPNYSSELNVNALLLGDSALYLCASSSSGERLSYEQYFGPGTRLTVT.

The rearrangement links TRBV10-3 to TRBJ1-2, with TRBD1 identical over 7 bases. V was pared by 11 bases and J by 8 bases, with 17 bases of the junction left unmatched. Germline V gene sequence: CDR1 ENHRY, CDR2 SYGVKD. CDR3 length equals 14 residues. CDR3 residues: CAVNSGTVLGGYTF. For the CDR3, the DNA is TGTGCCGTCAACTCCGGGACAGTACTTGGCGGCTACACCTTC.

This clonotype was observed a few times. The genes are TRBV27 and TRBJ1-6; D possibly corresponds to TRBD1 (6 bases). The CDR3 sequence is 15 residues long. Germline CDR1 is MNHEY and CDR2 is SMNVEV (reference sequence). Trimming shortened V by 7 bases and J by 7 bases, and 17 bases separated the two germline ends. CDR3 residues: CASTAGGAGNSPLHF. The CDR3 bases are TGTGCCAGCACCGCCGGGGGGGCCGGAAATTCACCCCTCCACTTT.

The genes are TRBV25-1 and TRBJ2-1; D tentatively reads TRBD1 or TRBD2 (5 bases each). Trimming removed 4 bases from V and 4 bases from J, with 17 bases in between. This CDR3 has 16 amino acids. Germline V CDR1 and CDR2: MGHDK, SYGVNS. The chain's CDR3 is CASSAPGTVSYNEQFF. The CDR3 nucleotides read TGTGCCAGCAGTGCACCCGGGACGGTCTCTTACAATGAGCAGTTCTTC.

This sequence joins TRBV5-1 and TRBJ2-7, with a tentative D call TRBD1 (6 bases). The CDR3 consists of 14 residues. Trimming shortened V by 0 bases and J by 2 bases, and 9 bases separated the two germline ends. Germline CDR1 reads SGHRS; CDR2 reads YFSETQ. The CDR3 here is CASSLAGQPYEQYF. The CDR3 bases are TGCGCCAGCAGCTTGGCCGGACAGCCCTACGAGCAGTACTTC. The whole variable domain, filled in from reference TRBV5-1 and TRBJ2-7, reads KAGVTQTPRYLIKTRGQQVTLSCSPISGHRSVSWYQQTPGQGLQFLFEYFSETQRNKGNFPGRFSGRQFSNSRSEMNVSTLELGDSALYLCASSLAGQPYEQYFGPGTRLTVT.

This clonotype was observed a few times. The rearrangement joins TRBV20-1 to TRBJ2-3; 11 bases are a match to TRBD2. Trimming removed 3 bases from V and 4 bases from J; junction bases left unmatched: 6. The CDR3 totals 15 residues. Germline V CDR1 and CDR2: DFQATT, SNEGSKA (reference sequence). The CDR3 reads CSASSGGAGSDTQYF. The CDR3 DNA reads as TGCAGTGCTAGTAGCGGGGGGGCCGGGTCAGATACGCAGTATTTT.

The chain joins TRBV6-6 to TRBJ1-6, with TRBD1 matching 7 bases. V gave up 6 bases and J gave up 5 bases; unmatched junction bases: 7. The CDR3 is 15 residues long. Germline V gene lookup returns CDR1 MNHNY and CDR2 SVGAGI (reference sequence). The CDR3 nucleotides are TGTGCCAGCAGAGAGGGGGCTCCAGATAATTCACCCCTCCACTTT. It is translated as CASREGAPDNSPLHF.

The V call is TRBV5-1, the J call TRBJ2-5, with 8 nucleotides matching TRBD1. This CDR3 region has 16 residues. Germline CDR1 SGHRS, CDR2 YFSETQ. With V trimmed by 2 bases and J by 5 bases, 11 bases remained unmatched. In nucleotides, the CDR3 is TGCGCCAGCAGCTTCGCGGCAGGGGGCGTCTTGGAGACCCAGTACTTC. Encoded protein: CASSFAAGGVLETQYF.

J is TRBJ2-3 and V is TRBV5-4, with 8 nucleotides matching TRBD1. The CDR3 contains 16 residues. The J segment lost 3 bases and the V segment lost 1 base, leaving 7 bases of the junction unmatched. In germline, CDR1 is SGHNT, CDR2 YYREEE (reference sequence). CDR3 in DNA: TGTGCCAGCAGCTTGCTCACAGGGGGAATTACAGATACGCAGTATTTT. It is translated as CASSLLTGGITDTQYF.

This clonotype turned up a few times. V and J are TRBV9 and TRBJ2-3; TRBD2 matches 12 bases. CDR1 and CDR2 (germline): SGDLS, YYNGEE. Trimming removed 2 bases from V and 4 bases from J; junction bases left unmatched: 5. The CDR3 loop spans 16 amino acids. CDR3 region: CASSVVLAGGSDTQYF. Written as DNA, the CDR3 is TGTGCCAGCAGCGTCGTCCTAGCGGGAGGGTCAGATACGCAGTATTTT.

This clonotype was detected only a few times. The chain uses TRBV20-1 and TRBJ1-2; 9 nucleotides match TRBD1. Germline CDR1 reads DFQATT; CDR2 reads SNEGSKA (reference sequence). The CDR3 totals 14 residues. J lost 5 bases, V lost 2 bases, and 6 bases had no gene match. CDR3 loop: CSARPQGAGYGYTF. CDR3 coding DNA: TGCAGTGCTAGACCACAGGGGGCTGGGTATGGCTACACCTTC.

The chain links TRBV25-1 to TRBJ1-6; D is perhaps TRBD1 (5 bases). The germline V gene encodes CDR1 MGHDK and CDR2 SYGVNS. Between the trimmed V and J ends, which lost 1 base and 0 bases, there was a span of 10 bases. The CDR3 is made up of 17 amino acids. The CDR3 spells CASSEWGRGSYNSPLHF. Written as DNA, the CDR3 is TGTGCCAGCAGTGAATGGGGGAGGGGCTCCTATAATTCACCCCTCCACTTT.

This clonotype appeared a few times. The rearrangement links TRBV5-5 to TRBJ1-4, with D possibly being TRBD1 (5 bases). Trimming shortened V by 4 bases and J by 5 bases, and 12 bases separated the two germline ends. The CDR3 has 14 amino acids. Germline CDR1 reads SGHKS; CDR2 reads YYEKEE (reference sequence). CDR3 amino acids: CASSQQAPNEKLFF. CDR3 sequence (DNA): TGTGCCAGCAGCCAACAGGCCCCAAATGAAAAACTGTTTTTT.